Each of the 16 T cell receptor beta chains below was sequenced from the same sample in a study of Ad26.COV2.S vaccination and SARS-CoV-2 variants (dated by TCRdb to the early 2020s). The treatment or condition label, read with the paper, signifies: about 20 received Ad26.COV2.S at low or high dose, single or two shots; a few received placebo; per-sample allocation not given. Repertoires of vaccine and placebo recipients were sequenced from samples taken on day 63 after the first injection. The method behind the library was the immunoSEQ multiplex PCR assay. Held by TCRdb, this immuneACCESS table contains in-frame sequences only and omits some clones. Under half of the omission traces to an unresolved V gene where checked; the cause of the rest is unknown. For this sample there are hundreds of thousands of clones; roughly 85% appear just once. The ten largest clonotypes hold about 3.3% of the sample.

This specimen consisted of peripheral blood, obtained in a trial of Ad26.COV2.S vaccine versus placebo. The receptors here all came from a person aged 18-60 years who received the Ad26.COV2.S COVID-19 vaccine or a placebo.

The CDR3 coding sequence is TGTGCCAGCTCATCCCAGGGGACTGAAGCTTTCTTT. Protein sequence: CASSSQGTEAFF. The chain links TRBV18 to TRBJ1-1, with D perhaps TRBD1 (6 bases). V was clipped by 5 bases and J by 5 bases, with 9 bases between them. In germline, CDR1 is KGHSH, CDR2 LQKENI. The CDR3 is 12 residues long.

The chain employs TRBV4-3 and TRBJ2-7; 9 bases line up with TRBD2. Germline CDR1 and CDR2: LGHNA and YSLEER. After removal of 3 bases from V and 6 bases from J, the junction contained 12 bases not matched to a gene. There are 16 residues in the CDR3. CDR3 coding DNA: TGCGCCAGCAGCCACGAGGCCAGCGGGGGGCAAGGCGAGCAGTACTTC. This sequence encodes CASSHEASGGQGEQYF.

This clone was observed a handful of times. The rearrangement joins TRBV27 to TRBJ1-2; D gene unclear. Germline loops: CDR1 MNHEY, CDR2 SMNVEV (reference sequence). This CDR3 has 13 amino acids. The V end lost 2 bases, the J end lost 2 bases, and 6 bases lay between the germline ends. Here the CDR3 reads CASSLGQNYGYTF. The CDR3 coding sequence is TGTGCCAGCAGTTTAGGTCAGAACTATGGCTACACCTTC.

This chain connects TRBV28 to TRBJ1-6, with a weak D call TRBD1 (5 bases). There are 14 residues in the CDR3. Trimming removed 4 bases from V and 8 bases from J, with 12 bases in between. Germline loops: CDR1 MDHEN, CDR2 SYDVKM. The chain's CDR3 is CASSSNSGDSPLHF. The CDR3 DNA sequence: TGTGCCAGCAGTTCGAACTCGGGGGATTCACCCCTCCACTTT.

This chain uses TRBV6-5 with TRBJ1-2, with 9 nucleotides matching TRBD1. CDR1 is MNHEY and CDR2 is SVGAGI in the germline V gene. The CDR3 extends over 14 amino acids. V dropped 7 bases and J dropped 2; count of bases not matched to a gene: 5. The CDR3 loop is CASTRDRANYGYTF. In nucleotides, the CDR3 is TGTGCCAGCACCCGGGACAGGGCCAACTATGGCTACACCTTC.

The chain links TRBV28 to TRBJ2-1, with D maybe TRBD1 (6 bases). Trimming removed 7 bases at V and 7 bases at J, with 17 bases between. CDR1 is MDHEN, CDR2 SYDVKM, per germline. This CDR3 has 14 amino acids. CDR3: CASTLGARVNEQFF. CDR3 bases: TGTGCCAGCACCTTGGGGGCGCGGGTGAATGAGCAGTTCTTC.

The chain joins TRBV28 to TRBJ2-3; the match to TRBD2 covers 8 bases. The CDR3 spans 19 residues. Germline V gene sequence: CDR1 MDHEN, CDR2 SYDVKM. The trim removed 2 bases at V and 0 bases at J, leaving 13 bases unmatched. The CDR3 loop is CASSLRREAILTSTDTQYF. DNA for the CDR3: TGTGCCAGCAGTTTAAGGCGGGAGGCCATATTGACTAGCACAGATACGCAGTATTTT.

This clone was counted once. The DNA of the CDR3 is TGTGCTAGTGACGTCCGGGAGGGCCCTCCCGGGGAGCTGTTTTTT. This sequence encodes CASDVREGPPGELFF. This chain joins TRBV19 and TRBJ2-2, with 8 nucleotides matching TRBD2. Germline lookup yields CDR1 LNHDA and CDR2 SQIVND (reference sequence). The CDR3 sequence is 15 residues long.

The sample holds one count of this clone. This sequence joins TRBV29-1 and TRBJ1-1; no reliable D call. Trimming took 4 bases from V and 3 from J, leaving 15 bases between them. The CDR3 runs 14 residues. Per germline, CDR1 SQVTM and CDR2 ANQGSEA. The CDR3 protein is CSVVAAGIDTEAFF. In DNA, the CDR3 is TGCAGCGTTGTGGCGGCCGGTATAGACACTGAAGCTTTCTTT.

This clone showed up just a few times. The chain has TRBV6-5 and TRBJ1-5; D unclear. CDR3 length: 15 residues. The ends were cut back, 0 bases at V and 1 base at J, with 7 bases in the middle. Germline V gene data show CDR1 as MNHEY and CDR2 as SVGAGI. As DNA, the CDR3 is TGTGCCAGCAGTTACTCGTTTGTCAGCAATCAGCCCCAGCATTTT. Protein sequence: CASSYSFVSNQPQHF.

Only a few counts were recorded for this clone. V gene TRBV7-2 combines with J gene TRBJ2-7; 9 bases are a match to TRBD2. CDR3 length: 15 amino acids. The V gene end was trimmed by 5 bases and the J gene end by 2 bases; junction bases not matched to a gene: 7. Germline assignment: CDR1 SGHTA and CDR2 FQGNSA. This CDR3 is CASSRAAGGPYEQYF. CDR3 DNA: TGTGCCAGCAGCCGGGCGGCGGGAGGGCCCTACGAGCAGTACTTC.

The rearrangement joins TRBV27 to TRBJ2-1; TRBD2 agrees at 10 bases. The J segment lost 5 bases and the V segment lost 7 bases, leaving 8 bases of the junction unmatched. Germline V lookup: CDR1 MNHEY, CDR2 SMNVEV (reference sequence). The CDR3 consists of 15 residues. The CDR3 coding sequence is TGTGCCAGCAACCCTCTAGCGGGAGACCACAATGAGCAGTTCTTC. This gives the protein CASNPLAGDHNEQFF.

This clone was seen a handful of times. Additional DNA sequences in this sample encode the identical CDR3. The gene calls are TRBV5-1 and TRBJ2-7, with D possibly being TRBD1 (6 bases). Germline V gene lookup returns CDR1 SGHRS and CDR2 YFSETQ. V gave up 0 bases and J gave up 3 bases, with 7 bases separating them. The CDR3 is 13 amino acids. In DNA, the CDR3 is TGCGCCAGCAGCTTGGAAGGGGGCTACGAGCAGTACTTC. Protein product: CASSLEGGYEQYF.

This clone was counted a single time. The chain recombines TRBV5-1 with TRBJ2-3; TRBD2 matches 8 bases. Germline CDR1 SGHRS, CDR2 YFSETQ. V shed 0 bases, J shed 4 bases, and the junction held 1 base outside the gene matches. This CDR3 has 14 residues. CDR3 nucleotide sequence: TGCGCCAGCAGCTTGGACGGGGGGGCAGATACGCAGTATTTT. Translation gives CASSLDGGADTQYF.

The rearrangement links TRBV2 to TRBJ2-5; D is possibly TRBD1 (6 bases). Trimming left V 4 bases short and J 4 bases short, with 16 bases between. Germline CDR1 SNHLY, CDR2 FYNNEI. The CDR3 length is 15 residues. The CDR3 loop is CASSVAGALGETQYF. The CDR3 DNA follows: TGTGCCAGCAGTGTTGCAGGGGCCTTGGGAGAGACCCAGTACTTC.

To note about this clone: A much bigger clone sits one base away, suggesting this may be a read error. J is TRBJ2-2 and V is TRBV6-6, with D unresolved. CDR1 and CDR2 from the germline V gene are MNHNY and SVGAGI (reference sequence). The CDR3 contains 12 residues. Trimming stripped 0 bases from V and 8 bases from J, with 4 bases between. In nucleotides, the CDR3 is TGTGCCAGCAGTTACTCCAAAGGGGAGCTGTTTTTT. This translates into CASSYSKGELFF.